Each of the 11 T cell receptor beta chains below was sequenced from the same sample in a study of blood T cells in healthy people across ages (dated by TCRdb to about 2015). Receptor libraries were prepared by 5' RACE. TCRdb records Illumina HiSeq 2500 as the sequencer. A second PCR of about 7 to 12 cycles was performed with a sample-barcoded 5' primer and a J-beta primer mix. TCRdb reworked the public reads: Q25 trimming with fastp, MiXCR clone assembly, productive beta chains retained. Rows with a matching CDR3 protein are joined into one entry that keeps the most common DNA and genes. The sample has 650,000 to 800,000 distinct CDR3 sequences on record, 52% of them singletons. Clones ranked in the top ten supply about 13% of the sample. What was sequenced was blood. All receptors derive from a woman of 80 years or more in good health.

In its sample, this clonotype was seen a few times. This chain links TRBV3-1 with TRBJ2-5; a possible D gene is TRBD2 (6 bases). The J call could be wrong; TRBJ2-3 is a better fit for the DNA end. Germline V gene data show CDR1 as LGHDT and CDR2 as YNNKEL (reference sequence). The CDR3 is made up of 14 amino acids. The CDR3 region has the DNA TGTGCCAGCAGCCCGGGACTTGCTAGGGAGACGCAGTATTTT. It encodes CASSPGLARETQYF.

This clonotype was observed at least ten times. This sequence joins TRBV5-1 and TRBJ2-3, with D possibly being TRBD2 (6 bases). CDR1 is SGHRS, CDR2 YFSETQ, per germline. The germline V and J ends were trimmed by 8 bases and 0 bases, with 10 bases remaining between them. There are 13 residues in the CDR3. The CDR3 reads CASQLASTDTQYF. CDR3 nucleotide sequence: TGCGCCAGTCAGCTAGCGAGCACAGATACGCAGTATTTT.

This clonotype has a handful of counts. The chain uses TRBV5-1 and TRBJ1-5; perhaps TRBD1 as D (5 bases). The V gene's germline CDR1 is SGHRS and CDR2 YFSETQ. This CDR3 has 14 amino acids. Trimming took 4 bases from V and 3 from J, leaving 11 bases between them. The chain's CDR3 is CASSTTGYNQPQHF. Here the CDR3 DNA reads TGCGCCAGCAGCACAACAGGTTACAATCAGCCCCAGCATTTT.

This clonotype appeared a single time. At one of its ends the junction is not consistent with the germline gene, which may arise from a read error. The chain combines TRBV29-1 with TRBJ2-7, with D possibly being TRBD1 or TRBD2 (5 bases each). This CDR3 is 14 amino acids long. Germline V lookup: CDR1 SQVTM, CDR2 ANQGSEA. The CDR3 bases are TGCGGCGTTGGGACCCCCTTACGACCCTACGAGCAGTACTTC. Its protein product is CGVGTPLRPYEQYF.

Only a few counts were recorded for this clonotype. A read error may explain this, as a much larger clone is one base away. The V call is TRBV7-9, the J call TRBJ2-1; D possibly corresponds to TRBD1 (5 bases). The CDR3 runs 13 residues. The germline gives CDR1 SEHNR, CDR2 FQNEAQ (reference sequence). Trimming shortened V by 5 bases and J by 8 bases, and 13 bases separated the two germline ends. This chain's CDR3 is CASSVSRADEQFF. The CDR3 nucleotides read TGTGCCAGCAGCGTAAGCAGGGCCGATGAGCAGTTCTTC.

This chain uses TRBV10-3 with TRBJ2-1; the D call may be TRBD1 or TRBD2 (5 bases each). This CDR3 has 13 amino acids. V lost 6 bases to trimming and J lost 13 bases, with 19 bases between them. Looked up from germline, CDR1 is ENHRY and CDR2 is SYGVKD. This CDR3 reads CAIRLEGRETQFF. The DNA for the CDR3 is TGTGCCATCAGACTCGAGGGACGAGAGACCCAGTTCTTC.

This clonotype was seen at least ten times. V usage is TRBV5-1 and J usage is TRBJ2-1; tentative D call: TRBD2 (5 bases). This CDR3 has 14 residues. CDR1 is SGHRS and CDR2 is YFSETQ in the germline V gene. Trimming took off 0 bases at V and 3 bases at J, with 7 bases between the two ends. CDR3 nucleotides: TGCGCCAGCAGCTTGGAAAGCGGCTACAATGAGCAGTTCTTC. Translated: CASSLESGYNEQFF. The full variable domain, in which reference TRBV5-1 and TRBJ2-1 provide the parts outside the CDR3, is KAGVTQTPRYLIKTRGQQVTLSCSPISGHRSVSWYQQTPGQGLQFLFEYFSETQRNKGNFPGRFSGRQFSNSRSEMNVSTLELGDSALYLCASSLESGYNEQFFGPGTRLTVL.

In its sample, this clonotype was seen a few times. The V and J genes are TRBV6-2 or TRBV6-3 and TRBJ2-1, with 9 bases fitting TRBD2. V trimming: 4 bases; J trimming: 7 bases; junction bases outside the gene matches: 8. Looked up from germline, CDR1 is MNHEY and CDR2 is SVGEGT. This CDR3 spans 15 amino acids. CDR3 residues: CASSSPGGRENEQFF. The CDR3 coding sequence is TGTGCCAGCAGTTCCCCCGGCGGGAGGGAGAATGAGCAGTTCTTC.

As regards this clonotype: A much larger clone lies one base from this, so it may be a read error. The rearrangement joins TRBV7-2 to TRBJ2-1; D assignment may be TRBD1 or TRBD2 (6 bases each). Germline V gene sequence: CDR1 SGHTA, CDR2 FQGNSA. Trimming removed 7 bases from V and 0 bases from J, with 22 bases in between. CDR3 size: 18 residues. This chain's CDR3 is CASNLRGGRLSSYNEQFF. Written as DNA, the CDR3 is TGTGCCAGCAACCTGAGAGGGGGGCGTCTAAGCTCCTACAATGAGCAGTTCTTC.

The CDR3: CSARALREQYF. CDR3 sequence (DNA): TGCAGTGCTAGAGCTTTGCGGGAGCAGTACTTC. The chain links TRBV20-1 to TRBJ2-7; no clear D gene. CDR3 length: 11 residues. V dropped 1 base and J dropped 7 bases, with 8 bases sitting between them. The germline gives CDR1 DFQATT, CDR2 SNEGSKA (reference sequence).

The V and J genes are TRBV5-5 and TRBJ2-2; D unclear. Trimming removed 4 bases from V and 1 base from J, with 8 bases in between. The germline V gene has CDR1 SGHKS and CDR2 YYEKEE (reference sequence). This CDR3 comprises 14 residues. The CDR3 DNA reads as TGTGCCAGCAGCAAGACACAGAACACCGGGGAGCTGTTTTTT. Its protein is CASSKTQNTGELFF.